The 2 T cell receptor beta chains below come from one sample, sequenced in a study of cytomegalovirus exposure and HLA in healthy donors. 60 Vbeta and 13 Jbeta primers were used in PCR. Sequenced by immunoSEQ multiplex PCR; TCRdb stores in-frame clones only, minus some. The sample comprises about 130,000 clones, 70% to 80% of which are singletons, and roughly 3% rests with the top ten. Sequenced material: PBMCs. Receptors originate from a man aged 30 to 39 in good health and CMV-seronegative.

The chain carries TRBV28 and TRBJ2-7; no clear D gene. From germline, CDR1 is MDHEN and CDR2 SYDVKM. Trimming stripped 1 base from V and 2 bases from J, with 6 bases between. CDR3 length: 13 amino acids. This CDR3 reads CASSLSFAYEQYF. DNA of the CDR3: TGTGCCAGCAGTTTATCCTTTGCCTACGAGCAGTACTTC. The variable domain in full, with the rest retrieved from reference TRBV28 and TRBJ2-7, is DVKVTQSSRYLVKRTGEKVFLECVQDMDHENMFWYRQDPGLGLRLIYFSYDVKMKEKGDIPEGYSVSREKKERFSLILESASTNQTSMYLCASSLSFAYEQYFGPGTRLTVT.

The chain joins TRBV19 to TRBJ1-1, with TRBD1 identical over 7 bases. In germline, CDR1 is LNHDA, CDR2 SQIVND (reference sequence). The CDR3 is 16 amino acids. The trim removed 6 bases at V and 2 bases at J, leaving 12 bases unmatched. The CDR3 loop is CASRQEGRQGNTEAFF. The CDR3 bases are TGTGCCAGTAGACAGGAAGGGCGACAGGGAAACACTGAAGCTTTCTTT.